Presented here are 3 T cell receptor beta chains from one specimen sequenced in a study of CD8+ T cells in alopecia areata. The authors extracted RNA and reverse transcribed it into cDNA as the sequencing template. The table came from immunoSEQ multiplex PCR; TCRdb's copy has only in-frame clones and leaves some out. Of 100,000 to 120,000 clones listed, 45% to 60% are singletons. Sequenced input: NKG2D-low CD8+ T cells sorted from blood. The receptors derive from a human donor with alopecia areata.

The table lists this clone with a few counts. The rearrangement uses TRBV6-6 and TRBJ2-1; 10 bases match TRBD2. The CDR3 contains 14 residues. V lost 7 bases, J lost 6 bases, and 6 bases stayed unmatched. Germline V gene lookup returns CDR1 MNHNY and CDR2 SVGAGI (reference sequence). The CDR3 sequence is CASNRASGGNEQFF. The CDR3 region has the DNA TGTGCCAGCAACAGGGCTAGCGGGGGCAATGAGCAGTTCTTC.

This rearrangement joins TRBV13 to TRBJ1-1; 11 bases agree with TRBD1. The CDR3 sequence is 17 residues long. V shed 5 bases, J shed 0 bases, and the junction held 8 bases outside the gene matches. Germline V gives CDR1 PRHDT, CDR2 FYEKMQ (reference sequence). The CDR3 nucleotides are TGTGCCAGCAGCCCAGGGGACAGGGGGGAACTGAACACTGAAGCTTTCTTT. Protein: CASSPGDRGELNTEAFF.

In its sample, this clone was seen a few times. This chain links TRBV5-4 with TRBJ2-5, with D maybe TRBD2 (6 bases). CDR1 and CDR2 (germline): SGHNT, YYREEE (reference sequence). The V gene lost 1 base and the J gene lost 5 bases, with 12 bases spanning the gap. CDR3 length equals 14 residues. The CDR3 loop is CASSLLAGGETQYF. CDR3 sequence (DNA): TGTGCCAGCAGCTTGTTGGCAGGAGGGGAGACCCAGTACTTC.